Below, 27 T cell receptor beta chains from the same sample are listed, as sequenced in a study of T cell repertoires in ileal Crohn's disease. Described time point: neoterminal ileum biopsy at postoperative endoscopy, about 6 months after surgery. Profiling relied on immunoSEQ multiplex PCR, and the TCRdb table lists in-frame clones only, not all of them. The sample contains fewer than 13,000 clones, about 80% of which appear only once. Sequencing was done on a sample of ileal tissue. These receptors originate from an adult with Crohn's disease.

The chain recombines TRBV5-1 with TRBJ1-1, with 9 bases aligning to TRBD1. The germline gives CDR1 SGHRS, CDR2 YFSETQ. This CDR3 comprises 14 residues. The junction had 5 bases not matched to a gene; V was cut back by 4 bases and J by 4 bases. CDR3: CASSPTGGRTEAFF. The CDR3 DNA is TGCGCCAGCAGCCCAACAGGGGGCCGCACTGAAGCTTTCTTT.

The V gene is TRBV2, the J gene TRBJ2-1; 7 nucleotides line up with TRBD1. Germline V gives CDR1 SNHLY, CDR2 FYNNEI. V gave up 3 bases and J gave up 1 base; unmatched junction bases: 3. This CDR3 is 15 amino acids long. The CDR3 coding sequence is TGTGCCAGCAGTGAGCGACAGGGATCCTACAATGAGCAGTTCTTC. This sequence encodes CASSERQGSYNEQFF.

The chain couples TRBV5-1 to TRBJ1-6, with a tentative D call TRBD1 (6 bases). V lost 2 bases, J lost 11 bases, and 14 bases lay in between. The CDR3 length is 14 residues. Germline V gene sequence: CDR1 SGHRS, CDR2 YFSETQ. CDR3 loop: CASSLQGPRTPLHF. For the CDR3, the DNA is TGCGCCAGCAGCTTACAGGGACCAAGAACACCCCTCCACTTT.

V and J are TRBV5-8 and TRBJ2-7; D perhaps matches TRBD2 (6 bases). The CDR3 consists of 17 residues. V lost 3 bases to trimming and J lost 0 bases, with 19 bases between them. Germline assignment: CDR1 SGHTS and CDR2 YDEGEE. The CDR3 DNA sequence: TGTGCCAGCAGCTCTACTGCGGGACCGAGGAGCTCCTACGAGCAGTACTTC. Translation: CASSSTAGPRSSYEQYF.

The table lists this clone with a few counts. This rearrangement joins TRBV6-6 to TRBJ2-4; D is perhaps TRBD1 (6 bases). The CDR3 spans 11 residues. CDR1 and CDR2 (germline): MNHNY, SVGAGI (reference sequence). V lost 5 bases to trimming and J lost 11 bases, with 10 bases between them. The CDR3 bases are TGTGCCAGCAGTCCCCGACAGGTTCAGTACTTC. This sequence encodes CASSPRQVQYF.

In this sample, this clone turned up once. The chain carries TRBV29-1 and TRBJ1-1; 8 bases align to TRBD1. This CDR3 comprises 16 residues. Germline V gene lookup returns CDR1 SQVTM and CDR2 ANQGSEA. Trimming took 6 bases from V and 6 from J; bases not matched to a gene: 18. CDR3 region: CSVASWQGAREAEAFF. As DNA, the CDR3 is TGCAGCGTCGCTTCATGGCAGGGGGCTAGGGAGGCTGAAGCTTTCTTT. The full variable domain, its missing parts supplied by reference TRBV29-1 and TRBJ1-1, is SAVISQKPSRDICQRGTSLTIQCQVDSQVTMMFWYRQQPGQSLTLIATANQGSEATYESGFVIDKFPISRPNLTFSTLTVSNMSPEDSSIYLCSVASWQGAREAEAFFGQGTRLTVV.

This clone was detected only once. The chain is built from TRBV19 and TRBJ2-7; 8 nucleotides match TRBD2. V trimming: 5 bases; J trimming: 1 base; junction bases outside the gene matches: 7. Germline CDR1 is LNHDA and CDR2 is SQIVND (reference sequence). The CDR3 has 15 amino acids. The CDR3, as DNA: TGTGCCAGTAGTCTGGGGCGCGGGGGGTCCTACGAGCAGTACTTC. It yields the protein CASSLGRGGSYEQYF.

The V call is TRBV5-1, the J call TRBJ1-2; D not resolved. The CDR3 sequence is 15 residues long. In germline, CDR1 is SGHRS, CDR2 YFSETQ. Trimming took off 3 bases at V and 4 bases at J, with 16 bases between the two ends. The CDR3 loop reads CASSSTYLDFYGYTF. The CDR3 region has the DNA TGCGCCAGCAGCTCGACTTATTTGGATTTCTATGGCTACACCTTC.

Notes on this clone: One end of the junction varies from germline; a read error may be responsible. The gene calls are TRBV27 and TRBJ2-7; 8 nucleotides match TRBD1. Per the germline V gene, CDR1 is MNHEY and CDR2 is SMNVEV (reference sequence). The CDR3 totals 14 residues. This chain's CDR3 is CASSPGQAEEVQNF. The DNA for the CDR3 is TGTGCCAGCAGTCCGGGACAGGCGGAAGAAGTTCAGAACTTC.

V is TRBV7-2 and J is TRBJ1-2; D not certain. V shed 1 base and J shed 7 bases, with 13 bases lying between them. The length of the CDR3 is 14 residues. In germline, CDR1 is SGHTA, CDR2 FQGNSA. The CDR3 DNA reads TGTGCCAGCAGCTTAGGAAGCCCCGGGAGTGGCTACACCTTC. As protein: CASSLGSPGSGYTF.

This CDR3 reads CASSAAFSGSGANVLTF. CDR3 nucleotides: TGTGCCAGCAGCGCCGCCTTCTCGGGGTCTGGGGCCAACGTCCTGACTTTC. The genes are TRBV11-3 and TRBJ2-6, with D perhaps matching TRBD2 (5 bases). Germline CDR1 and CDR2: SGHNT and YENEEA. Trimming shortened V by 5 bases and J by 1 base, and 15 bases separated the two germline ends. There are 17 residues in the CDR3.

J is TRBJ1-5 and V is TRBV13, with no clear D. V was trimmed by 0 bases and J by 1 base, leaving 4 bases between them. Looked up from germline, CDR1 is PRHDT and CDR2 is FYEKMQ (reference sequence). This CDR3 has 14 amino acids. The CDR3 reads CASSLGESNQPQHF. DNA of the CDR3: TGTGCCAGCAGCTTAGGGGAGAGCAATCAGCCCCAGCATTTT.

This chain uses TRBV7-2 with TRBJ2-7; the D gene is possibly TRBD1 (6 bases). The CDR3 has 12 amino acids. In germline, CDR1 is SGHTA, CDR2 FQGNSA. The germline V and J ends were trimmed by 5 bases and 9 bases, with 14 bases remaining between them. CDR3: CASSPQGPGQYF. CDR3 DNA: TGTGCCAGCAGCCCCCAGGGGCCCGGGCAGTACTTC.

The rearrangement joins TRBV4-1 to TRBJ1-1; TRBD1 matches at 9 bases. The CDR3 sequence is 15 residues long. CDR1 is MGHRA and CDR2 is YSYEKL in the germline V gene. Trimming removed 4 bases from V and 7 bases from J; junction bases left unmatched: 10. CDR3: CASSRSPGQGIEAFF. The CDR3 nucleotides read TGCGCCAGCAGCCGGTCTCCGGGACAGGGTATTGAAGCTTTCTTT.

CDR3 sequence reads: CASSRRGGGNTIYF. In nucleotides, the CDR3 is TGTGCCAGCAGCCGGAGGGGTGGAGGAAACACCATATATTTT. This chain links TRBV5-6 with TRBJ1-3; a possible D gene is TRBD1 (5 bases). From germline, CDR1 is SGHDT and CDR2 YYEEEE. The CDR3 has 14 amino acids. V lost 4 bases and J lost 4, with 12 bases in between.

With respect to this clone: At one end, the junction sequence differs from germline, possibly due to a read error. This rearrangement joins TRBV30 to TRBJ2-3; 12 positions agree with TRBD1. There are 14 residues in the CDR3. CDR1 is GTSNPN and CDR2 is SVGIG in the germline V gene (reference sequence). The CDR3 nucleotides are TGTGCCTGGGTGGGGACAGGGGGCACGGATACGCAGTATTTT. Encoded protein: CAWVGTGGTDTQYF.

This clone was recorded a few times. The rearrangement uses TRBV2 and TRBJ1-6, with D hard to call. Germline loops: CDR1 SNHLY, CDR2 FYNNEI. The CDR3 contains 16 residues. Trimming cost V 2 bases and J 2 bases, with 10 bases left between them. Here the CDR3 reads CASSESRVPYNSPLHF. The CDR3 bases are TGTGCCAGCAGTGAATCGAGGGTTCCCTATAATTCACCCCTCCACTTT.

The V call is TRBV4-3, the J call TRBJ1-1, with TRBD1 identical over 8 bases. The CDR3 is made up of 15 amino acids. V gave up 0 bases and J gave up 4 bases; unmatched junction bases: 4. Germline V lookup: CDR1 LGHNA, CDR2 YSLEER. DNA of the CDR3: TGCGCCAGCAGCCAAGACGCACAGGGGGGCACTGAAGCTTTCTTT. Residues: CASSQDAQGGTEAFF.

This chain connects TRBV19 to TRBJ1-5; TRBD1 matches at 9 bases. The CDR3 is 15 amino acids. The J segment lost 1 base and the V segment lost 7 bases, leaving 5 bases of the junction unmatched. Germline V gene lookup returns CDR1 LNHDA and CDR2 SQIVND (reference sequence). The CDR3 is CASNRQGESNQPQHF. CDR3 bases: TGTGCCAGTAACAGACAGGGGGAAAGCAATCAGCCCCAGCATTTT.

This chain connects TRBV25-1 to TRBJ1-4; 9 nucleotides line up with TRBD1. CDR1 MGHDK and CDR2 SYGVNS come from the germline V gene. CDR3 size: 12 residues. Trimming at V came to 7 bases and at J to 7 bases, leaving 1 base not matched to a gene. The CDR3 sequence is CASTDRGEKLFF. The DNA of the CDR3 is TGTGCCAGCACGGACAGGGGTGAAAAACTGTTTTTT.

The chain uses TRBV7-2 and TRBJ1-1; TRBD1 is a possible D gene (5 bases). Germline loops: CDR1 SGHTA, CDR2 FQGNSA. V lost 3 bases and J 5 bases, leaving 13 bases between the germline ends. This CDR3 has 14 residues. The CDR3 DNA follows: TGTGCCAGCAGCTTGCGTAGGGGAGGAACTGAAGCTTTCTTT. Its protein product is CASSLRRGGTEAFF.

The CDR3 sequence is CASSQLGQLNQPQHF. The CDR3 nucleotides read TGTGCCAGCAGCCAATTGGGACAGCTGAATCAGCCCCAGCATTTT. This rearrangement joins TRBV7-8 to TRBJ1-5; 7 bases map to TRBD1. CDR1 SGHVS and CDR2 FQNEAQ come from the germline V gene. J lost 4 bases, V lost 5 bases, and 8 bases had no gene match. There are 15 residues in the CDR3. The full variable domain, with the rest looked up from reference TRBV7-8 and TRBJ1-5, is GAGVSQSPRYKVAKRGQDVALRCDPISGHVSLFWYQQALGQGPEFLTYFQNEAQLDKSGLPSDRFFAERPEGSVSTLKIQRTQQEDSAVYLCASSQLGQLNQPQHFGDGTRLSIL.

For this clone: At one boundary the junction diverges from the germline segment, which might be a read error. The chain couples TRBV4-1 to TRBJ1-5; TRBD1 matches at 8 bases. This CDR3 contains 15 residues. Germline V gene lookup returns CDR1 MGHRA and CDR2 YSYEKL. The CDR3 DNA reads as TGCGCCAGCAGCCCGACAGGGGTAGACAATCAGCCCCGGCATTTT. This gives the protein CASSPTGVDNQPRHF.

In this sample, this clone is medium-sized. The CDR3 nucleotides read TGTGCCAGCAGTGATACGGGATTTGGTTCACCCCTCCACTTT. It is translated as CASSDTGFGSPLHF. The rearrangement joins TRBV2 to TRBJ1-6; D ambiguous. The V gene's germline CDR1 is SNHLY and CDR2 FYNNEI. Between the trimmed V and J ends, which lost 3 bases and 9 bases, there was a span of 12 bases. The CDR3 has 14 amino acids.

V usage is TRBV6-6 and J usage is TRBJ2-1, with 8 bases aligning to TRBD2. The CDR3 loop spans 14 amino acids. The junction had 8 bases not matched to a gene; V was cut back by 6 bases and J by 7 bases. Germline V gives CDR1 MNHNY, CDR2 SVGAGI (reference sequence). Here the CDR3 DNA reads TGTGCCAGCAGAACGGGGGGGCCTCGGAATGAGCAGTTCTTC. It translates to CASRTGGPRNEQFF.

The gene calls are TRBV5-1 and TRBJ2-5; tentative D call: TRBD1 (6 bases). Germline values: CDR1 SGHRS, CDR2 YFSETQ. This CDR3 comprises 15 residues. V lost 6 bases and J lost 2, with 17 bases in between. CDR3 sequence (DNA): TGCGCCAGCACCCAACCGGGACATACACAAGAGACCCAGTACTTC. This encodes CASTQPGHTQETQYF. The complete variable domain, with remaining parts taken from reference TRBV5-1 and TRBJ2-5, reads KAGVTQTPRYLIKTRGQQVTLSCSPISGHRSVSWYQQTPGQGLQFLFEYFSETQRNKGNFPGRFSGRQFSNSRSEMNVSTLELGDSALYLCASTQPGHTQETQYFGPGTRLLVL.

The rearrangement uses TRBV5-4 and TRBJ1-2, with 7 bases aligning to TRBD1. Germline trimming cut 4 bases from V and 4 bases from J; bases unmatched to any gene: 10. This CDR3 comprises 15 residues. Germline V gene data show CDR1 as SGHNT and CDR2 as YYREEE (reference sequence). CDR3 amino acids: CASSRGQDRSYGYTF. The CDR3, as DNA: TGTGCCAGCAGCCGAGGACAGGACCGGAGCTATGGCTACACCTTC.